This T cell receptor (beta chain) was recorded in a study of T-cell memory formation after mild COVID-19. About the study: Each donor largely had its own TCR clusters.

TCR alpha and TCR beta cDNA libraries carrying sample barcodes and UMIs came from 5'RACE with constant-segment primers. MiXCR, applied by TCRdb to the 5' RACE reads, yields one record per CDR3 protein. Of around 250,000 distinct CDR3 sequences in the sample, 16% were seen once. Notes on this clonotype: Its matching antigen is unknown.

Findings and limits, study-wide: Contracting clones localized mainly to CM and EM when CD4+ and mainly to EMRA when CD8+. Within pre-infection memory, some responding clones were found, suggesting cross-reactive memory joined.

The germline V gene encodes CDR1 SQVTM and CDR2 ANQGSEA. The CDR3 runs 13 residues. V trimming: 7 bases; J trimming: 5 bases; junction bases outside the gene matches: 9. The clonotype comes from a man aged 18-30 years who had mild COVID-19 (a few samples of this study predate the infection). Cell type and time point are not known. Material: PBMCs or a T cell subset sorted from them (not recorded which). The chain has TRBV29-1 and TRBJ2-5; 8 bases fit TRBD1. CDR3 residues: CSAAVQGVETQYF. The CDR3 DNA reads TGCAGCGCTGCCGTACAGGGGGTCGAGACCCAGTACTTC.